The next 10 T cell receptor beta chains were all read from a single sample in a study of cytomegalovirus exposure and HLA in healthy donors. With 60 Vbeta and 13 Jbeta primers, the PCR was carried out. Sequencing was performed with immunoSEQ multiplex PCR; in TCRdb, only in-frame clones are kept and a portion is missing. Of about 200,000 clones listed, around 80% are singletons. The sequenced sample consisted of PBMCs. The receptors were sampled from a male donor in good health and CMV-seronegative.

The CDR3, as DNA: TGTGCCAGCAGCCCGACAGCGTTCGGCTACGAGCAGTACTTC. Translation gives CASSPTAFGYEQYF. The rearrangement uses TRBV27 and TRBJ2-7; weak D call: TRBD1 (5 bases). The CDR3 contains 14 residues. Germline-derived CDR1 and CDR2 are MNHEY and SMNVEV (reference sequence). V was trimmed by 6 bases and J by 3 bases, leaving 15 bases between them.

The chain has TRBV11-1 and TRBJ2-7; D possibly corresponds to TRBD2 (5 bases). The CDR3 sequence is 13 residues long. From germline, CDR1 is SGHAT and CDR2 FQDESV (reference sequence). V was cut by 5 bases and J by 3 bases, with 11 bases left in between. The CDR3 sequence: CASSPGVLYEQYF. The DNA of the CDR3 is TGTGCCAGCAGCCCCGGGGTACTCTACGAGCAGTACTTC. Full variable domain (rest looked up from reference TRBV11-1 and TRBJ2-7): EAEVAQSPRYKITEKSQAVAFWCDPISGHATLYWYRQILGQGPELLVQFQDESVVDDSQLPKDRFSAERLKGVDSTLKIQPAELGDSAMYLCASSPGVLYEQYFGPGTRLTVT.

J is TRBJ2-7 and V is TRBV25-1; 10 nucleotides line up with TRBD2. This CDR3 comprises 14 residues. V lost 5 bases to trimming and J lost 6 bases; unmatched junction nucleotides: 7. The germline CDR1 and CDR2 sequences are MGHDK and SYGVNS. CDR3 in DNA: TGTGCCAGCAGTCACCTAGCGGGAGAGGGCGAGCAGTACTTC. It translates to CASSHLAGEGEQYF.

The rearrangement joins TRBV6-5 to TRBJ1-2; 8 bases are shared with TRBD1. The trim removed 4 bases at V and 5 bases at J, leaving 12 bases unmatched. There are 16 residues in the CDR3. Germline CDR1 is MNHEY and CDR2 is SVGAGI. The chain's CDR3 is CASSSLLDREWYGYTF. The CDR3 bases are TGTGCCAGCAGTTCCCTACTGGACAGGGAATGGTATGGCTACACCTTC.

V usage is TRBV18 and J usage is TRBJ1-5; 8 bases align to TRBD1. CDR3 length: 14 residues. CDR1 and CDR2 from the germline V gene are KGHSH and LQKENI. Trimming took 2 bases from V and 4 from J; bases not matched to a gene: 1. CDR3 DNA sequence: TGTGCCAGCTCACCAGACAGGGGTAATCAGCCCCAGCATTTT. Amino acid sequence: CASSPDRGNQPQHF.

The CDR3 here is CASSFQWNTGELFF. CDR3 nucleotide sequence: TGTGCCAGCAGCTTTCAATGGAACACCGGGGAGCTGTTTTTT. V gene TRBV7-3 combines with J gene TRBJ2-2; D unresolved. The CDR3 runs 14 residues. Between the trimmed V and J ends, which lost 3 bases and 1 base, there was a span of 6 bases. The germline CDR1 and CDR2 sequences are SGHTA and FQGTGA.

This sequence joins TRBV6-5 and TRBJ2-1; 7 nucleotides agree with TRBD2. CDR1 and CDR2 from the germline V gene are MNHEY and SVGAGI. This CDR3 is built from 15 residues. V shed 2 bases and J 5 bases; nucleotides not matched to a gene: 6. The CDR3 bases are TGTGCCAGCAGTTACGCCGGGACTAACCACAATGAGCAGTTCTTC. Translated: CASSYAGTNHNEQFF.

This clone has a handful of counts. The chain has TRBV4-1 and TRBJ1-1; tentative D call: TRBD1 (6 bases). V gave up 3 bases and J gave up 4 bases, with 12 bases separating them. The CDR3 is made up of 14 amino acids. Germline CDR1 reads MGHRA; CDR2 reads YSYEKL. The CDR3 region is CASSQRTVGTEAFF. CDR3 in DNA: TGCGCCAGCAGCCAGCGGACAGTCGGCACTGAAGCTTTCTTT.

This clone was detected only a few times. The chain joins TRBV27 to TRBJ2-1; maybe TRBD1 (5 bases). CDR1 and CDR2 from the germline V gene are MNHEY and SMNVEV (reference sequence). This CDR3 contains 13 residues. Trimming pared 7 bases from V and 3 bases from J, leaving 10 bases between. The CDR3 loop is CASMQGNYNEQFF. The CDR3 coding sequence is TGTGCCAGCATGCAGGGAAACTACAATGAGCAGTTCTTC.

This clone was counted a single time. The V and J genes are TRBV5-1 and TRBJ2-5; 7 bases fit TRBD1. The CDR3 runs 13 residues. Germline assignment: CDR1 SGHRS and CDR2 YFSETQ. V was clipped by 4 bases and J by 3 bases; unmatched bases: 3. CDR3 DNA sequence: TGCGCCAGCAGCCGAGACAGGGAAGAGACCCAGTACTTC. This codes for CASSRDREETQYF.